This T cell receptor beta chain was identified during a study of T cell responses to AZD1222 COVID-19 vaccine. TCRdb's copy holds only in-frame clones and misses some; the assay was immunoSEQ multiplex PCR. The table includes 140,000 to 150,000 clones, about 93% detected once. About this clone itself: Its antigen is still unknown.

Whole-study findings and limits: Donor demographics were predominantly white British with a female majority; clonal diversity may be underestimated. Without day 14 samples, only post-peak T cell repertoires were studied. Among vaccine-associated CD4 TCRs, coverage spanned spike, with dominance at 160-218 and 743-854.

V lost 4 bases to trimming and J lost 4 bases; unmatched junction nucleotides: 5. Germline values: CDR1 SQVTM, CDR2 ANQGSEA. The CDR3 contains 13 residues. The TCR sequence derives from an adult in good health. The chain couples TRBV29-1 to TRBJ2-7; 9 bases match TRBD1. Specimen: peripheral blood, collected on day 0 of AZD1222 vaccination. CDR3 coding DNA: TGCAGCGTTGTAGGACAGGGGCCATACGAGCAGTACTTC. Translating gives CSVVGQGPYEQYF.